Sequencing of this T cell receptor beta chain was carried out in a study of cytomegalovirus exposure and HLA in healthy donors. General study points: Both high specificity and high sensitivity reportedly marked the classifier's diagnosis of cytomegalovirus status.

This clone was counted a few times. Its specificity is unknown. The ends lost 5 bases at V and 4 bases at J; junction bases unmatched: 2. Germline CDR1 and CDR2: SQVTM and ANQGSEA. The CDR3 is 13 amino acids. PCR was performed using 60 Vbeta and 13 Jbeta primers. Using immunoSEQ multiplex PCR, the repertoire was profiled, and TCRdb retains in-frame clones only, with some absent. The table shows about 160,000 clones, with 82% occurring only once. The clonotype originates from a girl under 18 in good health and CMV-seropositive. The chain combines TRBV29-1 with TRBJ1-2; 12 bases map to TRBD1. Sequenced input: PBMCs. The CDR3 region is CSVPGQGAYGYTF. In nucleotides, the CDR3 is TGCAGCGTTCCGGGACAGGGGGCCTATGGCTACACCTTC.